A selection of T cell receptor beta chains follows, all from one sample in a study of technical replicates of blood from a handful of donors. The data were produced by immunoSEQ multiplex PCR, yet TCRdb's version contains in-frame clones alone and is incomplete. This table has about 15,000 clones, around 84% appearing once. Sequenced sample: PBMCs. Source of these receptors: a human donor in good health. The CDR3 runs from the conserved cysteine through the conserved F or W. The D gene is left open where the match is weak. Some rows have no size entry. The others give once, few or many, or a class for an expanded clone.

-,TRBJ2-7,TRBV6-5,-,TGTGCCAGCAGTTACTATCAGGCCCTTGGGTACGAGCAGTACTTC,CASSYYQALGYEQYF
-,TRBJ1-1,TRBV5-5,-,TGTGCCAGCAGTTATCCCGTCGGCGGGGGGAGCAACACTGAAGCTTTCTTT,CASSYPVGGGSNTEAFF
-,TRBJ2-1,TRBV6-1,-,TGTGCCAGCAGTGAGGGGAGCAGCTCCTACAATGAGCAGTTCTTC,CASSEGSSSYNEQFF
-,TRBJ2-2,TRBV5-1,-,TGCGCCAGCAGCTTGGGACAGACCACCGGGGAGCTGTTTTTT,CASSLGQTTGELFF
-,TRBJ2-7,TRBV30,-,TGTGCCTGGAGTGTAGGAGGGAAAGGTTACGAGCAGTACTTC,CAWSVGGKGYEQYF
TRBD1,TRBJ2-1,TRBV27,-,TGTGCCAGCAGTTCACCTTTTCGGGACAGCCGTGGCGATGAGCAGTTCTTC,CASSSPFRDSRGDEQFF
-,TRBJ2-7,TRBV27,-,TGTGCCAGCAAGGGGCGGGAGCAGTACTTC,CASKGREQYF
TRBD2,TRBJ2-3,TRBV27,-,TGTGCCAGCAGTCCCTGGACTAGCGGGAGTGGGCCAGATACGCAGTATTTT,CASSPWTSGSGPDTQYF
TRBD1,TRBJ1-2,TRBV5-1,-,TGCGCCAGCAGCTCCCTGGGGACAGGGGGCGTTTCTGGCTACACCTTC,CASSSLGTGGVSGYTF
-,TRBJ1-4,TRBV2,few,TGTGCCAGCATCATCAGGGAGGTAACTAATGAAAAACTGTTTTTT,CASIIREVTNEKLFF
TRBD2,TRBJ2-3,TRBV7-9,-,TGTGCCAGCAGCTCCGGGACTAGCGGGAGCGGGACAGATACGCAGTATTTT,CASSSGTSGSGTDTQYF
-,TRBJ2-1,TRBV11-3,few,TGTGCCAGCAGCTTAGGCGGTAGGCATGAGCAGTTCTTC,CASSLGGRHEQFF
TRBD1,TRBJ2-3,TRBV19,-,TGTGCCAGTAGTACCCGGACAGGGAGCACAGATACGCAGTATTTT,CASSTRTGSTDTQYF
-,TRBJ1-1,TRBV7-2,-,TGTGCCAGCAGCGGGTACAGGGCAGGCGGCACTGAAGCTTTCTTT,CASSGYRAGGTEAFF
-,TRBJ1-5,TRBV19,-,TGTGCCAGTAGTAGTATCAACACCGGGACATTGAGCAATCAGCCCCAGCATTTT,CASSSINTGTLSNQPQHF
-,TRBJ1-2,TRBV7-9,-,TGTGCCAGCAGCGGGGGCCTCGCTAACTATGGCTACACCTTC,CASSGGLANYGYTF
-,TRBJ2-7,TRBV19,-,TGTGCCAGTAGTCCACAGGGAAGCCTTTACGAGCAGTACTTC,CASSPQGSLYEQYF
-,TRBJ2-5,TRBV6-5,-,TGTGCCAGCAGTTACACAGGGGGAGGGGAGACCCAGTACTTC,CASSYTGGGETQYF
-,TRBJ1-1,TRBV10-2,once,TGCGCCAGCAGTTCAGGGTCGCACACTGAAGCTTTCTTT,CASSSGSHTEAFF
-,TRBJ2-7,TRBV2,-,TGTGCCAGCAGTGATGGCGGCATCCGGGACAACTCCTACGAGCAGTACTTC,CASSDGGIRDNSYEQYF
TRBD2,TRBJ2-5,TRBV5-6,-,TGTGCCAGCAGCTTGGGACTAGCGGGCGGACAGACCCAGTACTTC,CASSLGLAGGQTQYF
TRBD2,TRBJ2-7,TRBV7-6,-,TGTGCCAGCAGCCCAGGACTAGGAGCGGAGCAGTACTTC,CASSPGLGAEQYF
-,TRBJ1-1,TRBV18,once,TGTGCCAGCTCATCATCGCAAGCTTTTGAGGCTTTCTTT,CASSSSQAFEAFF
TRBD2,TRBJ2-1,TRBV5-5,-,TGTGCCAGCAGCTTGATAGCGGGAGGGATCCATGAGCAGTTCTTC,CASSLIAGGIHEQFF
-,TRBJ2-7,TRBV6-5,-,TGTGCCAGCAGCCCGTTGGAAGCAGGAGGCTACGAGCAGTACTTC,CASSPLEAGGYEQYF
-,TRBJ2-1,TRBV7-2,-,TGTGCCAGCAGATTACCAGGGTCGCCTTACAATGAGCAGTTCTTC,CASRLPGSPYNEQFF
TRBD1,TRBJ2-1,TRBV11-2,-,TGTGCCAGCAGCGCGAGGGACAGGGTAACGTTCTTC,CASSARDRVTFF
TRBD2,TRBJ2-3,TRBV5-6,-,TGTGCCAGCAGCCAGCGAGGGACTAGCGGTACAGATACGCAGTATTTT,CASSQRGTSGTDTQYF
-,TRBJ1-1,TRBV19,-,TGTGCCAGTAGTCCCGGGCGGGTCGGGACACCCGAGAACACTGAAGCTTTCTTT,CASSPGRVGTPENTEAFF
-,TRBJ2-4,TRBV27,-,TGTGCCAGCAGTCCCCAAGGGGACATTCAGTACTTC,CASSPQGDIQYF
-,TRBJ2-1,TRBV12-5,-,TGTGCTAGTGGTTTGGTCCCTCTCCTAGGCCCTCTGCACAATGAGCAGTTCTTC,CASGLVPLLGPLHNEQFF
TRBD2,TRBJ2-1,TRBV5-1,-,TGCGCCAGCAGCTTGGGTCTAGCGGGAGGTAACAATGAGCAGTTCTTC,CASSLGLAGGNNEQFF
-,TRBJ2-7,TRBV7-9,few,TGTGCCAGCAGAGGTATTGGACTATTAGGCTACGAGCAGTACTTC,CASRGIGLLGYEQYF
TRBD2,TRBJ2-2,TRBV10-3,-,TGTGCCATCAGTAAGTCCTCCGGGACTAGCGACACCGGGGAGCTGTTTTTT,CAISKSSGTSDTGELFF
-,TRBJ1-4,TRBV6-5,-,TGTGCCAGCAGTCAAGCTTCAACTAATGAAAAACTGTTTTTT,CASSQASTNEKLFF
-,TRBJ2-3,TRBV28,-,TGTGCCAGCAGCGGGGGAGTTACAGATACGCAGTATTTT,CASSGGVTDTQYF
TRBD1,TRBJ1-1,TRBV6-5,few,TGTGCCAGCAGTTACCAACCGGACAGGGGCACTGAAGCTTTCTTT,CASSYQPDRGTEAFF
TRBD2,TRBJ2-1,TRBV6-1,-,TGTGCCTCCCTAGCGGGGATAAGCTCCTACAATGAGCAGTTCTTC,CASLAGISSYNEQFF
-,TRBJ2-4,TRBV27,-,TGTGCCAGCACCCTTGGGGAGACCCGGGCCAAAAACATTCAGTACTTC,CASTLGETRAKNIQYF
-,TRBJ1-3,TRBV28,-,TGTGCCAGCAGTTCAGGGTCGATTCGAAACACCATATATTTT,CASSSGSIRNTIYF
-,TRBJ2-7,TRBV5-4,-,TGTGCCAGCAGCTTGGAACGGGGGGCCGGCTACGAGCAGTACTTC,CASSLERGAGYEQYF
-,TRBJ2-1,TRBV19,-,TGTGCCAGTAGTAAGTCTCGAGGTTCTACCTACAATGAGCAGTTCTTC,CASSKSRGSTYNEQFF
-,TRBJ2-1,TRBV5-6,-,TGTGCCAGCAGCCCAACTGGGAGTTTCTACAATGAGCAGTTCTTC,CASSPTGSFYNEQFF
TRBD2,TRBJ2-3,TRBV7-6,-,TGTGCCAGCAGCACCGGGACTAGCGGGGAGCGTAGCACAGATACGCAGTATTTT,CASSTGTSGERSTDTQYF
-,TRBJ2-1,TRBV5-1,-,TGCGCCAGCAGCGCCGAGGAGGGGATCCTCAATGAGCAGTTCTTC,CASSAEEGILNEQFF
TRBD1,TRBJ2-7,TRBV9,-,TGTGCCAGCAGCGTCACGGGACAGAACTCCTACGAGCAGTACTTC,CASSVTGQNSYEQYF
TRBD1,TRBJ1-2,TRBV11-2,-,TGTGCCAGCAGCTCAATACGGGGACAGGGGAACGGCTACACCTTC,CASSSIRGQGNGYTF
-,TRBJ1-2,TRBV28,-,TGTGCCAGCAGTGATAGGGGTTACTATGGCTACACCTTC,CASSDRGYYGYTF
TRBD1,TRBJ1-5,TRBV11-2,-,TGTGCCAGCTCGGGACAGCAAAGCAATCAGCCCCAGCATTTT,CASSGQQSNQPQHF
-,TRBJ1-1,TRBV7-9,-,TGTGCCAGCAGCTTAGTCAGTTTCCCCACTGAAGCTTTCTTT,CASSLVSFPTEAFF
TRBD1,TRBJ2-3,TRBV10-3,-,TGTGCCATCGGCAATTCCCCGGGACAGGGTCGCACAGATACGCAGTATTTT,CAIGNSPGQGRTDTQYF
TRBD2,TRBJ2-3,TRBV5-4,-,TGTGCCAGCAGCCCGGAGGTAGCGGGAGGGTGGGATACGCAGTATTTT,CASSPEVAGGWDTQYF
TRBD1,TRBJ1-5,TRBV28,-,TGTGCCAGCAGTTTGCCGGGACAGGGCTACAATCAGCCCCAGCATTTT,CASSLPGQGYNQPQHF